This T cell receptor beta chain was captured by sequencing in a study of monozygotic twins with inflammatory bowel disease. Germline V gene sequence: CDR1 KGHDR, CDR2 SFDVKD. This CDR3 comprises 14 residues. TCRdb re-called the 5' RACE reads, yielding one record per CDR3 amino acid sequence without DNA. This listing includes around 190,000 distinct CDR3 sequences. This TCR came from a human donor with ulcerative colitis or Crohn's disease, or a healthy co-twin of an affected twin (not recorded which). This chain links TRBV24-1 with TRBJ2-1; TCRdb calls TRBD1, which cannot be checked without DNA. Sequenced material: blood. This chain's CDR3 is CATSPGTGTSQRFF.